Shown below are 3 T cell receptor beta chains from a single sample sequenced in a study of shared clonotypes between healthy human individuals (dated by TCRdb to 2018 to 2021). Receptor libraries were prepared by the immunoSEQ multiplex PCR assay. TCRdb took this table from immuneACCESS and kept in-frame rearrangements with V and J called. Such tables lack part of the clones; where checked against another copy, unresolved V genes explain under half of the gap, and the rest is unexplained. This sample holds roughly 2 million clones; about 95% were observed only once. The ten largest clones represent more than 0.95% of the sample. CD8 naive samples consisted of CD45RO-negative cells that were positively selected for CCR7, yielding a CD45RA+CCR7+ population without TemRA cells. The source material was naive CD8+ T cells sorted from blood. What this sample's cell subset or site label stands for: CD45RA+CCR7+. Receptor source: a man aged 18 to 30 in good health.

The chain recombines TRBV6-6 with TRBJ1-1, with 7 nucleotides matching TRBD1. Germline V gives CDR1 MNHNY, CDR2 SVGAGI (reference sequence). This CDR3 has 13 residues. V shed 2 bases and J 4 bases; nucleotides not matched to a gene: 1. The CDR3 loop reads CASSYGTATEAFF. CDR3 DNA sequence: TGTGCCAGCAGTTACGGGACAGCCACTGAAGCTTTCTTT.

This chain joins TRBV27 and TRBJ1-1; 7 bases are shared with TRBD1. The J segment lost 1 base and the V segment lost 1 base, leaving 6 bases of the junction unmatched. CDR1 is MNHEY and CDR2 is SMNVEV in the germline V gene (reference sequence). The CDR3 spans 16 residues. Written as DNA, the CDR3 is TGTGCCAGCAGTTTATTAGGGGGCTTCGGGAACACTGAAGCTTTCTTT. Protein: CASSLLGGFGNTEAFF.

The chain has TRBV7-2 and TRBJ2-3; TRBD2 matches at 8 bases. The trim removed 4 bases at V and 4 bases at J, leaving 13 bases unmatched. From germline, CDR1 is SGHTA and CDR2 FQGNSA. This CDR3 has 17 amino acids. The CDR3 is CASSSLFTGGGADTQYF. CDR3 coding DNA: TGTGCCAGCAGCTCCCTCTTTACGGGAGGGGGTGCAGATACGCAGTATTTT.